This TCR beta chain was profiled in a study of neurological immune-mediated disorders. Whole-study context: Of about 35 multiple sclerosis patients, about 31 were relapsing-remitting and 3 secondary progressive.

By sample fraction, this clonotype is medium-sized. The germline gives CDR1 DFQATT, CDR2 SNEGSKA (reference sequence). The germline V and J ends were trimmed by 5 bases and 10 bases, with 25 bases remaining between them. There are 15 residues in the CDR3. MiXCR, run by TCRdb on the 5' RACE reads, gives a single entry per CDR3 protein. Of about 60,000 distinct CDR3 sequences listed, about 3.5% were seen once; the top ten hold about 2%. The unsorted libraries originated from 2 million PBMCs kept at -80 C. Sequences were obtained from PBMCs. The clonotype was recovered from a woman aged 45-65 years with multiple sclerosis. V usage is TRBV20-1 and J usage is TRBJ2-3; D is perhaps TRBD2 (6 bases). CDR3 in DNA: TGCAGTGCTTTGGGCCCTCGAACTAGCCCCAGGGCGCAGTATTTT. It specifies CSALGPRTSPRAQYF.